This T cell receptor (beta chain) was captured in a study of human T cells and chemical hapten exposure. Time point of the sample: pre-sensitization, week 0. As for treatment: therapeutic diphenylcyclopropenone sensitization with weekly scalp DPC. Patches went on only after blood had been drawn each time. This CDR3 has 15 residues. CDR1 is SGHVS and CDR2 is FNYEAQ in the germline V gene. Trimming took off 2 bases at V and 0 bases at J, with 9 bases between the two ends. Study observations and caveats: TCRs above 1 in 1000 frequency did not change with DPC sensitization.

Unique molecular identifiers were attached to individual cDNA molecules during library preparation. TCRdb re-derived calls from the RACE reads in MiXCR, one entry per CDR3 protein. This table has more than 100,000 distinct CDR3 sequences, less than 15% appearing once. Of note for this clonotype: Its target is unknown.

This specimen was whole blood, taken in connection with sensitization to the hapten diphenylcyclopropenone (DPC). The TCR sequence derives from a young woman with alopecia areata. Some clones in this sample may be carry-over from other donors' samples. J is TRBJ2-3 and V is TRBV7-6; perhaps TRBD2 as D (7 bases). The CDR3 loop is CASSLRGASTDTQYF. As DNA, the CDR3 is TGTGCCAGCAGCTTACGGGGGGCGAGCACAGATACGCAGTATTTT.